Each of the 26 T cell receptor beta chains below was sequenced from the same sample in a study of technical replicates of blood from a handful of donors. Clones were sequenced by immunoSEQ multiplex PCR, and TCRdb holds only the in-frame ones, with some missing. The repertoire holds 75,000 to 95,000 clones, with 85% to 95% as singletons. The sample was T cells isolated from PBMCs. The receptors come from a human donor in good health.

The rearrangement uses TRBV2 and TRBJ1-6; TRBD1 is a possible D gene (6 bases). Per germline, CDR1 SNHLY and CDR2 FYNNEI. V lost 8 bases and J 4 bases, leaving 21 bases between the germline ends. There are 17 residues in the CDR3. This chain's CDR3 is CASQGTWDGWYNSPLHF. In nucleotides, the CDR3 is TGTGCCAGCCAGGGGACGTGGGACGGGTGGTATAATTCACCCCTCCACTTT.

This chain links TRBV18 with TRBJ1-6; TRBD1 is a possible D gene (6 bases). The V end was cut by 3 bases, the J end by 5 bases, with 14 bases between. Per germline, CDR1 KGHSH and CDR2 LQKENI. This CDR3 has 16 amino acids. The CDR3 coding sequence is TGTGCCAGCTCACCCCAGGGGTCTGGGGATAATTCACCCCTCCACTTT. It is translated as CASSPQGSGDNSPLHF.

V usage is TRBV6-6 and J usage is TRBJ2-7; 8 nucleotides match TRBD1. CDR1 and CDR2 from the germline V gene are MNHNY and SVGAGI (reference sequence). Trimming took 8 bases from V and 5 from J; bases not matched to a gene: 14. The CDR3 loop spans 15 amino acids. CDR3 in DNA: TGTGCCAGCGGATACCCCAGGGGGCCAAAAGACGAGCAGTACTTC. This sequence encodes CASGYPRGPKDEQYF.

The V gene is TRBV27, the J gene TRBJ2-4; D is unresolved. V lost 3 bases and J 0 bases, leaving 12 bases between the germline ends. The germline V gene encodes CDR1 MNHEY and CDR2 SMNVEV (reference sequence). The CDR3 loop spans 16 amino acids. This CDR3 reads CASSFVVAVAKNIQYF. CDR3 coding DNA: TGTGCCAGCAGTTTTGTTGTGGCGGTAGCCAAAAACATTCAGTACTTC.

The J gene is TRBJ2-3, the V gene TRBV10-1; D ambiguous. Trimming removed 3 bases at V and 1 base at J, with 20 bases between. The CDR3 is 18 residues long. Germline-derived CDR1 and CDR2 are WNHNN and SYGVQD (reference sequence). In DNA form, the CDR3 reads TGCGCCAGCAGTGAAGAGATTAGCCTTGGATTTGGCACAGATACGCAGTATTTT. This codes for CASSEEISLGFGTDTQYF.

V usage is TRBV29-1 and J usage is TRBJ1-2; no reliable D call. The CDR3 is 12 residues long. Per germline, CDR1 SQVTM and CDR2 ANQGSEA. Trimming removed 6 bases from V and 4 bases from J, with 12 bases in between. The CDR3: CSVGGSRYGYTF. The CDR3 nucleotides read TGCAGCGTGGGAGGGAGTCGCTATGGCTACACCTTC.

The V gene is TRBV2, the J gene TRBJ2-1, with TRBD1 identical over 9 bases. The germline CDR1 and CDR2 sequences are SNHLY and FYNNEI. The CDR3 covers 15 residues. The V gene end was trimmed by 6 bases and the J gene end by 2 bases; junction bases not matched to a gene: 5. The CDR3 region is CASSVDRGPYNEQFF. The CDR3 DNA sequence: TGTGCCAGCAGCGTGGACAGGGGACCCTACAATGAGCAGTTCTTC.

The J gene is TRBJ1-2, the V gene TRBV9; D remains ambiguous. This CDR3 is 14 amino acids long. Germline CDR1 SGDLS, CDR2 YYNGEE. The V end lost 4 bases, the J end lost 0 bases, and 10 bases lay between the germline ends. The CDR3 is CASSRGGTNYGYTF. DNA of the CDR3: TGTGCCAGCAGCCGAGGCGGAACTAACTATGGCTACACCTTC.

The chain employs TRBV5-4 and TRBJ2-1, with TRBD2 matching over 7 bases. Germline V lookup: CDR1 SGHNT, CDR2 YYREEE (reference sequence). J lost 4 bases, V lost 0 bases, and 4 bases had no gene match. This CDR3 comprises 15 residues. The CDR3 region is CASSLELAFYNEQFF. The CDR3 DNA reads as TGTGCCAGCAGCTTGGAACTAGCGTTTTACAATGAGCAGTTCTTC.

The rearrangement joins TRBV6-5 to TRBJ2-1; weak D call: TRBD1 (6 bases). Germline V CDR1 and CDR2: MNHEY, SVGAGI. Trimming pared 0 bases from V and 13 bases from J, leaving 16 bases between. The CDR3 runs to 14 residues. Here the CDR3 reads CASSYSDRTHDQFF. The CDR3, as DNA: TGTGCCAGCAGTTACTCAGACAGGACCCACGACCAGTTCTTC.

This chain uses TRBV6-5 with TRBJ1-1; D may be TRBD1 (5 bases). This CDR3 contains 14 residues. Germline V CDR1 and CDR2: MNHEY, SVGAGI. Trimming removed 6 bases from V and 3 bases from J, with 14 bases in between. The CDR3 protein is CASRGWGEDTEAFF. CDR3 DNA sequence: TGTGCCAGCAGGGGGTGGGGGGAGGACACTGAAGCTTTCTTT.

V usage is TRBV10-1 and J usage is TRBJ1-1; 12 bases fit TRBD1. The CDR3 loop spans 18 amino acids. Trimming cost V 1 base and J 0 bases; bases outside gene matches: 6. The germline V gene has CDR1 WNHNN and CDR2 SYGVQD (reference sequence). This chain's CDR3 is CASSELVGQGAMNTEAFF. CDR3 sequence (DNA): TGCGCCAGCAGTGAGTTGGTGGGACAGGGGGCCATGAACACTGAAGCTTTCTTT.

This sequence joins TRBV2 and TRBJ1-2; maybe TRBD1 (6 bases). CDR3 length: 11 residues. Trimming stripped 9 bases from V and 8 bases from J, with 13 bases between. In germline, CDR1 is SNHLY, CDR2 FYNNEI. CDR3 coding DNA: TGTGCCAGTGAGGGGGTTGGAGGCTACACCTTC. It codes for CASEGVGGYTF.

This clone has a single count. The chain has TRBV4-1 and TRBJ2-5; 9 bases fit TRBD1. Germline V lookup: CDR1 MGHRA, CDR2 YSYEKL. The CDR3 is 16 residues long. Germline trimming cut 4 bases from V and 5 bases from J; bases unmatched to any gene: 11. This CDR3 is CASSRSGQGEPETQYF. Written as DNA, the CDR3 is TGCGCCAGCAGCCGATCGGGACAGGGTGAGCCGGAGACCCAGTACTTC.

The CDR3 is CASSSNGQGGELFF. The CDR3 region has the DNA TGCGCCAGCAGTAGCAACGGACAGGGCGGGGAGCTGTTTTTT. The chain is built from TRBV10-1 and TRBJ2-2; 8 bases are a match to TRBD1. Germline CDR1 and CDR2: WNHNN and SYGVQD (reference sequence). The CDR3 sequence is 14 residues long. J was trimmed by 7 bases and V by 5 bases; bases with no gene match: 6.

In this sample, this clone turned up once. V gene TRBV7-6 combines with J gene TRBJ2-7, with D possibly matching TRBD1 (6 bases). CDR1 SGHVS and CDR2 FNYEAQ come from the germline V gene. There are 15 residues in the CDR3. With 6 bases removed from V and 2 bases from J, the gap between germline ends came to 17 bases. The chain's CDR3 is CASSRQEFPTYEQYF. The DNA of the CDR3 is TGTGCCAGCAGTCGACAGGAATTCCCAACCTACGAGCAGTACTTC.

The sample holds a few counts of this clone. The chain combines TRBV27 with TRBJ2-1; 9 bases match TRBD2. Germline-derived CDR1 and CDR2 are MNHEY and SMNVEV (reference sequence). Losses at the gene ends were 2 bases for V and 5 bases for J; bases not matched to a gene: 7. This CDR3 spans 16 amino acids. The CDR3 region has the DNA TGTGCCAGCAGTTTAGTTTCCGCGGGAGGGCACAATGAGCAGTTCTTC. This translates into CASSLVSAGGHNEQFF.

The CDR3, as DNA: TGTGCCTGGAGTGTACGTGGGCACGAGCAGTACTTC. Encoded protein: CAWSVRGHEQYF. V usage is TRBV30 and J usage is TRBJ2-7, with D unclear. The CDR3 consists of 12 residues. The ends were cut back, 0 bases at V and 5 bases at J, with 8 bases in the middle. In germline, CDR1 is GTSNPN, CDR2 SVGIG (reference sequence).

The chain joins TRBV5-3 to TRBJ2-5; D not certain. TRBV5-3 is known as an ORF, though its function is uncertain. Trimming took off 2 bases at V and 4 bases at J, with 6 bases between the two ends. This CDR3 has 12 amino acids. The CDR3 DNA reads TGTGCCAGAAGCTTTACTCCAGAGACCCAGTACTTC. The encoded protein is CARSFTPETQYF.

V and J are TRBV5-1 and TRBJ2-2; a possible D gene is TRBD2 (6 bases). This CDR3 has 17 amino acids. V was clipped by 0 bases and J by 0 bases, with 12 bases between them. Germline CDR1 SGHRS, CDR2 YFSETQ. The CDR3 is CASSLALGGSNTGELFF. The CDR3, as DNA: TGCGCCAGCAGCTTGGCCCTAGGAGGGTCGAACACCGGGGAGCTGTTTTTT.

This clone was seen a single time. The chain combines TRBV5-1 with TRBJ1-1; D is undetermined. The V gene lost 0 bases and the J gene lost 0 bases, with 9 bases spanning the gap. Germline values: CDR1 SGHRS, CDR2 YFSETQ. This CDR3 has 15 residues. DNA of the CDR3: TGCGCCAGCAGCTTGGCAGGCAGTATGAACACTGAAGCTTTCTTT. Its protein is CASSLAGSMNTEAFF.

This clone was counted a single time. This rearrangement joins TRBV10-3 to TRBJ2-7; TRBD2 might be the D (6 bases). Germline loops: CDR1 ENHRY, CDR2 SYGVKD. Trimming pared 3 bases from V and 3 bases from J, leaving 15 bases between. The CDR3 loop spans 15 amino acids. CDR3 DNA sequence: TGTGCCATCAGTGACGGGGGACTGAAATACTACGAGCAGTACTTC. Amino acids: CAISDGGLKYYEQYF.

The V and J genes are TRBV5-8 and TRBJ1-5; TRBD1 aligns across 7 bases. This CDR3 is 16 amino acids long. The germline V gene encodes CDR1 SGHTS and CDR2 YDEGEE. V trimming: 2 bases; J trimming: 5 bases; junction bases outside the gene matches: 10. The CDR3 sequence is CASSFPPDRSYQPQHF. CDR3 DNA sequence: TGTGCCAGCAGCTTCCCCCCGGACAGGAGTTATCAGCCCCAGCATTTT.

This chain joins TRBV5-4 and TRBJ2-1, with D maybe TRBD2 (5 bases). Deletions cut 0 bases from V and 3 bases from J, with 7 bases between. Germline lookup yields CDR1 SGHNT and CDR2 YYREEE (reference sequence). The CDR3 extends over 14 amino acids. The CDR3 nucleotides read TGTGCCAGCAGCTTGGCCGGGGACTACAATGAGCAGTTCTTC. Its protein is CASSLAGDYNEQFF.

The CDR3 sequence is CASSFSSAGGYEQFF. CDR3 in DNA: TGTGCCAGCAGCTTCTCCTCAGCGGGGGGTTATGAGCAGTTCTTC. The chain is built from TRBV13 and TRBJ2-1, with 9 nucleotides matching TRBD2. Germline V gives CDR1 PRHDT, CDR2 FYEKMQ (reference sequence). There are 15 residues in the CDR3. Germline trimming cut 3 bases from V and 8 bases from J; bases unmatched to any gene: 8.

This clone was detected only a few times. This chain uses TRBV28 with TRBJ1-5, with D perhaps TRBD1 (5 bases). V was cut by 7 bases and J by 3 bases, with 10 bases left in between. This CDR3 is 13 amino acids long. CDR1 and CDR2 from the germline V gene are MDHEN and SYDVKM. CDR3 sequence: CASTDRYNQPQHF. The DNA for the CDR3 is TGTGCCAGCACCGACAGATACAATCAGCCCCAGCATTTT. The full variable domain, rest sourced from reference TRBV28 and TRBJ1-5, is DVKVTQSSRYLVKRTGEKVFLECVQDMDHENMFWYRQDPGLGLRLIYFSYDVKMKEKGDIPEGYSVSREKKERFSLILESASTNQTSMYLCASTDRYNQPQHFGDGTRLSIL.